Following are 29 T cell receptor beta chains from one sample sequenced in a study of beta chain features in type 1 diabetes. These receptors have no known antigen. General observations from the study: All four CD4+ subsets of Type 1 diabetes patients contained TCRB CDR3s that were moderately but significantly shorter.

The authors reverse transcribed all of the isolated RNA, so sequencing captured expressed TCRB transcripts. Some clones are missing from TCRdb's copy, which holds only in-frame ones; the method was immunoSEQ multiplex PCR. The repertoire includes a few hundred thousand clones, 11% of them detected once, and about 0.018% sits in the top ten. The sequencing sample was made of naive CD4+ T cells from blood. All receptors come from a man between 25 and 39 years old with type 1 diabetes.

This clone was seen a handful of times. The chain carries TRBV29-1 and TRBJ2-5; D is undetermined. Germline CDR1 is SQVTM and CDR2 is ANQGSEA. V gave up 4 bases and J gave up 0 bases, with 6 bases separating them. This CDR3 region has 12 residues. The CDR3 region has the DNA TGCAGCGTTGCACAAAACCAAGAGACCCAGTACTTC. It yields the protein CSVAQNQETQYF.

V usage is TRBV4-2 and J usage is TRBJ1-4, with D maybe TRBD1 (5 bases). Germline V gene sequence: CDR1 LGHNA, CDR2 YNFKEQ. Deletions cut 2 bases from V and 4 bases from J, with 14 bases between. This CDR3 spans 16 amino acids. The CDR3 nucleotides are TGTGCCAGCAGCCAAAGGTCCCAGGGAAATAATGAAAAACTGTTTTTT. It is translated as CASSQRSQGNNEKLFF.

The genes are TRBV29-1 and TRBJ1-3; D gene unclear. Trimming left V 7 bases short and J 1 base short, with 11 bases between. Per germline, CDR1 SQVTM and CDR2 ANQGSEA. CDR3 length: 13 amino acids. The CDR3 sequence: CSAAPTSGNTIYF. The CDR3, as DNA: TGCAGCGCCGCGCCAACTTCTGGAAACACCATATATTTT.

This clone was counted between two and nine times. As DNA, the CDR3 is TGTGCCAGCAGCCGGGGCCTAGCGGGGGAAGAGACCCAGTACTTC. Protein: CASSRGLAGEETQYF. This chain joins TRBV4-2 and TRBJ2-5; 10 bases line up with TRBD2. The CDR3 covers 15 residues. Germline V gene lookup returns CDR1 LGHNA and CDR2 YNFKEQ. V lost 4 bases and J lost 3; bases outside the gene matches: 5.

This clone has only a few counts. The V gene is TRBV5-4, the J gene TRBJ2-7; tentatively, D is TRBD1 (7 bases). The CDR3 has 13 residues. Trimming pared 0 bases from V and 6 bases from J, leaving 10 bases between. The V gene's germline CDR1 is SGHNT and CDR2 YYREEE (reference sequence). CDR3 nucleotides: TGTGCCAGCAGCTTGGACAGGGGAGGCGAGCAGTACTTC. It yields the protein CASSLDRGGEQYF.

The gene calls are TRBV7-2 and TRBJ1-1; no definite D call. The CDR3 has 12 amino acids. V shed 3 bases and J shed 8 bases, with 10 bases lying between them. Germline-derived CDR1 and CDR2 are SGHTA and FQGNSA. The CDR3 DNA is TGTGCCAGCAGCTTTGACAATTCCGAAGCTTTCTTT. Translated, it gives CASSFDNSEAFF.

This clone has just a few counts. This chain links TRBV7-3 with TRBJ2-1, with a weak D call TRBD1 (5 bases). CDR3 length equals 15 residues. Per the germline V gene, CDR1 is SGHTA and CDR2 is FQGTGA. With 5 bases removed from V and 2 bases from J, the gap between germline ends came to 13 bases. CDR3 bases: TGTGCCAGCAGCCCCACAGGACACCCCTACAATGAGCAGTTCTTC. Protein: CASSPTGHPYNEQFF.

Only a few counts were recorded for this clone. The V gene is TRBV29-1, the J gene TRBJ1-1; TRBD1 might be the D (6 bases). The V gene's germline CDR1 is SQVTM and CDR2 ANQGSEA. The CDR3 is made up of 13 amino acids. Trimming cost V 4 bases and J 1 base, with 10 bases left between them. The CDR3 region is CSVVLQGNTEAFF. In DNA, the CDR3 is TGCAGCGTTGTCTTACAGGGGAACACTGAAGCTTTCTTT.

The gene calls are TRBV9 and TRBJ1-3; the match to TRBD1 covers 7 bases. The germline V gene has CDR1 SGDLS and CDR2 YYNGEE. The ends lost 3 bases at V and 0 bases at J; junction bases unmatched: 6. The CDR3 consists of 16 residues. The DNA of the CDR3 is TGTGCCAGCAGCGGGCGACAGGGCTACTCTGGAAACACCATATATTTT. Protein sequence: CASSGRQGYSGNTIYF.

The CDR3 sequence is CSVASRFAEAFF. In DNA, the CDR3 is TGCAGCGTTGCCTCTAGGTTTGCTGAAGCTTTCTTT. J is TRBJ1-1 and V is TRBV29-1, with D unclear. Trimming left V 4 bases short and J 6 bases short, with 12 bases between. CDR1 is SQVTM, CDR2 ANQGSEA, per germline. CDR3 length equals 12 residues.

The chain employs TRBV11-1 and TRBJ2-5; TRBD2 matches 12 bases. The junction had 3 bases not matched to a gene; V was cut back by 4 bases and J by 9 bases. The CDR3 totals 13 residues. The V gene's germline CDR1 is SGHAT and CDR2 FQDESV (reference sequence). The CDR3 loop is CASSSTSGRSQYF. The CDR3 DNA reads TGTGCCAGCAGCTCTACTAGCGGGAGGTCCCAGTACTTC.

The rearrangement joins TRBV29-1 to TRBJ1-2; no reliable D call. Germline V gene sequence: CDR1 SQVTM, CDR2 ANQGSEA. The CDR3 is 13 amino acids. Between the trimmed V and J ends, which lost 7 bases and 3 bases, there was a span of 15 bases. The CDR3 loop reads CSASKQVDYGYTF. In nucleotides, the CDR3 is TGCAGCGCCTCTAAGCAGGTTGACTATGGCTACACCTTC. Complete variable domain (other parts from reference TRBV29-1 and TRBJ1-2): SAVISQKPSRDICQRGTSLTIQCQVDSQVTMMFWYRQQPGQSLTLIATANQGSEATYESGFVIDKFPISRPNLTFSTLTVSNMSPEDSSIYLCSASKQVDYGYTFGSGTRLTVV.

This clone showed up just a few times. The chain has TRBV27 and TRBJ1-2; 9 nucleotides line up with TRBD1. The V gene end was trimmed by 5 bases and the J gene end by 8 bases; junction bases not matched to a gene: 9. The CDR3 is 14 amino acids. The V gene's germline CDR1 is MNHEY and CDR2 SMNVEV (reference sequence). This chain's CDR3 is CASSVVQGAEGYTF. The CDR3 bases are TGTGCCAGCAGTGTCGTACAGGGGGCGGAGGGCTACACCTTC.

The rearrangement joins TRBV9 to TRBJ1-5, with 7 bases identical to TRBD1. In germline, CDR1 is SGDLS, CDR2 YYNGEE. Losses at the gene ends were 3 bases for V and 7 bases for J; bases not matched to a gene: 10. The CDR3 length is 15 residues. The CDR3 nucleotides are TGTGCCAGCAGCGGTGCAGGGGGTATAGGGCAGCCCCAGCATTTT. It yields the protein CASSGAGGIGQPQHF.

The V call is TRBV7-6, the J call TRBJ2-2; D might be TRBD1 (5 bases). Trimming removed 4 bases at V and 5 bases at J, with 11 bases between. CDR1 and CDR2 (germline): SGHVS, FNYEAQ. The CDR3 contains 14 residues. This CDR3 reads CASSSQGNTGELFF. The CDR3 DNA reads as TGTGCCAGCAGCTCTCAGGGCAATACCGGGGAGCTGTTTTTT.

Here the CDR3 reads CASSSREGETQYF. CDR3 sequence (DNA): TGTGCCAGCAGCTCCAGGGAAGGGGAGACCCAGTACTTC. The chain carries TRBV7-2 and TRBJ2-5; D might be TRBD1 (5 bases). CDR1 is SGHTA, CDR2 FQGNSA, per germline. There are 13 residues in the CDR3. Trimming left V 4 bases short and J 5 bases short, with 11 bases between.

The chain carries TRBV9 and TRBJ2-1; D is perhaps TRBD1 (6 bases). Trimming shortened V by 4 bases and J by 13 bases, and 18 bases separated the two germline ends. The CDR3 is 13 amino acids. Germline loops: CDR1 SGDLS, CDR2 YYNGEE. For the CDR3, the DNA is TGTGCCAGCAGCCGAGAGGGGACAAGTGAACAGTTCTTC. Translated, it gives CASSREGTSEQFF.

This clone was counted only a few times. V gene TRBV7-9 combines with J gene TRBJ2-1; 8 bases align to TRBD1. J gave up 12 bases and V 5 bases, and 3 bases lay outside the gene matches. The CDR3 contains 11 residues. Germline V gene lookup returns CDR1 SEHNR and CDR2 FQNEAQ (reference sequence). Here the CDR3 reads CASSLGQGQFF. The CDR3 nucleotides are TGTGCCAGCAGCCTCGGACAGGGGCAGTTCTTC.

This clone has a handful of counts. The chain couples TRBV2 to TRBJ1-1, with D perhaps TRBD1 (5 bases). Trimming took 3 bases from V and 1 from J, leaving 9 bases between them. The CDR3 totals 14 residues. Germline CDR1 is SNHLY and CDR2 is FYNNEI. DNA for the CDR3: TGTGCCAGCAGTGACCGACAGAAGAACACTGAAGCTTTCTTT. This sequence encodes CASSDRQKNTEAFF.

This clone came up a few times. The chain links TRBV28 to TRBJ2-7, with 12 positions matching TRBD2. The trim removed 6 bases at V and 7 bases at J, leaving 4 bases unmatched. This CDR3 region has 13 residues. CDR1 and CDR2 from the germline V gene are MDHEN and SYDVKM. The CDR3 spells CASRTSGGGEQYF. The DNA for the CDR3 is TGTGCCAGCAGGACTAGCGGGGGTGGTGAGCAGTACTTC.

The rearrangement links TRBV23-1 to TRBJ2-7, with 9 bases that match TRBD1. TRBV23-1 is designated an ORF whose function remains uncertain. The CDR3 consists of 16 residues. V lost 1 base, J lost 1 base, and 5 bases stayed unmatched. CDR3 DNA: TGCGCCAGCAGTCAATTCCCGGGACAGGGTTCCTACGAGCAGTACTTC. This encodes CASSQFPGQGSYEQYF.

The chain combines TRBV9 with TRBJ2-3; 11 nucleotides align to TRBD2. V lost 1 base, J lost 8 bases, and 15 bases stayed unmatched. Germline loops: CDR1 SGDLS, CDR2 YYNGEE. This CDR3 has 18 amino acids. The CDR3 DNA follows: TGTGCCAGCAGCGTAACCCCACTCTATAGCGGGGGGGCAGGTACGCAGTATTTT. Translated, it gives CASSVTPLYSGGAGTQYF.

The sample holds a few counts of this clone. This chain joins TRBV18 and TRBJ1-1; possibly TRBD1 for D (5 bases). The CDR3 totals 14 residues. CDR1 is KGHSH, CDR2 LQKENI, per germline. V was shortened by 5 bases and J by 10 bases, with 20 bases between the two germline ends. Here the CDR3 DNA reads TGTGCCAGCTCAGACCAGGTCCCAGGGTCTGGAGCTTTCTTT. It codes for CASSDQVPGSGAFF.

This clone occurred a few times. The chain employs TRBV7-3 and TRBJ2-1, with 8 bases fitting TRBD1. The V segment lost 4 bases and the J segment 1 base; nucleotides outside the gene matches: 3. Germline loops: CDR1 SGHTA, CDR2 FQGTGA. The CDR3 extends over 15 amino acids. CDR3 in amino acids: CASSSRGQSYNEQFF. Here the CDR3 DNA reads TGTGCCAGCAGCTCCAGGGGGCAATCCTACAATGAGCAGTTCTTC.

This clone was detected only a few times. The V call is TRBV6-5, the J call TRBJ1-5; TRBD1 aligns across 7 bases. The V segment lost 5 bases and the J segment 2 bases; nucleotides outside the gene matches: 0. The CDR3 is 13 amino acids. Germline V gene lookup returns CDR1 MNHEY and CDR2 SVGAGI. The CDR3 nucleotides are TGTGCCAGCAGTCAGGGGGGCAATCAGCCCCAGCATTTT. This codes for CASSQGGNQPQHF.

The chain recombines TRBV11-1 with TRBJ2-3, with D maybe TRBD2 (6 bases). The germline V gene has CDR1 SGHAT and CDR2 FQDESV (reference sequence). V was trimmed by 3 bases and J by 11 bases, leaving 12 bases between them. The CDR3 has 12 amino acids. The CDR3 region is CASSLEWGEQYF. The CDR3 nucleotides are TGTGCCAGCAGCTTGGAGTGGGGGGAGCAGTATTTT.

The V gene is TRBV5-4, the J gene TRBJ2-6; D is undetermined. Trimming stripped 4 bases from V and 2 bases from J, with 4 bases between. The CDR3 is 13 residues long. CDR1 and CDR2 (germline): SGHNT, YYREEE (reference sequence). CDR3 sequence (DNA): TGTGCCAGCAGCCCGGCTGGGGCCAACGTCCTGACTTTC. Its protein is CASSPAGANVLTF.

Here the CDR3 reads CASSRGQLNSPLHF. The CDR3 nucleotides read TGTGCCAGCAGCAGAGGACAGCTAAATTCACCCCTCCACTTT. The rearrangement joins TRBV9 to TRBJ1-6; weak D call: TRBD1 (6 bases). CDR3 size: 14 residues. CDR1 is SGDLS and CDR2 is YYNGEE in the germline V gene. The V and J ends lost 4 bases and 7 bases respectively, with 12 bases between them.

This clone was counted a few times. The CDR3 spells CAWSVQGTEQYF. In DNA, the CDR3 is TGTGCCTGGAGTGTACAGGGGACCGAGCAGTACTTC. This rearrangement joins TRBV30 to TRBJ2-7; 7 nucleotides match TRBD1. The CDR3 runs 12 residues. The germline CDR1 and CDR2 sequences are GTSNPN and SVGIG (reference sequence). Trimming cost V 0 bases and J 6 bases; bases outside gene matches: 2.